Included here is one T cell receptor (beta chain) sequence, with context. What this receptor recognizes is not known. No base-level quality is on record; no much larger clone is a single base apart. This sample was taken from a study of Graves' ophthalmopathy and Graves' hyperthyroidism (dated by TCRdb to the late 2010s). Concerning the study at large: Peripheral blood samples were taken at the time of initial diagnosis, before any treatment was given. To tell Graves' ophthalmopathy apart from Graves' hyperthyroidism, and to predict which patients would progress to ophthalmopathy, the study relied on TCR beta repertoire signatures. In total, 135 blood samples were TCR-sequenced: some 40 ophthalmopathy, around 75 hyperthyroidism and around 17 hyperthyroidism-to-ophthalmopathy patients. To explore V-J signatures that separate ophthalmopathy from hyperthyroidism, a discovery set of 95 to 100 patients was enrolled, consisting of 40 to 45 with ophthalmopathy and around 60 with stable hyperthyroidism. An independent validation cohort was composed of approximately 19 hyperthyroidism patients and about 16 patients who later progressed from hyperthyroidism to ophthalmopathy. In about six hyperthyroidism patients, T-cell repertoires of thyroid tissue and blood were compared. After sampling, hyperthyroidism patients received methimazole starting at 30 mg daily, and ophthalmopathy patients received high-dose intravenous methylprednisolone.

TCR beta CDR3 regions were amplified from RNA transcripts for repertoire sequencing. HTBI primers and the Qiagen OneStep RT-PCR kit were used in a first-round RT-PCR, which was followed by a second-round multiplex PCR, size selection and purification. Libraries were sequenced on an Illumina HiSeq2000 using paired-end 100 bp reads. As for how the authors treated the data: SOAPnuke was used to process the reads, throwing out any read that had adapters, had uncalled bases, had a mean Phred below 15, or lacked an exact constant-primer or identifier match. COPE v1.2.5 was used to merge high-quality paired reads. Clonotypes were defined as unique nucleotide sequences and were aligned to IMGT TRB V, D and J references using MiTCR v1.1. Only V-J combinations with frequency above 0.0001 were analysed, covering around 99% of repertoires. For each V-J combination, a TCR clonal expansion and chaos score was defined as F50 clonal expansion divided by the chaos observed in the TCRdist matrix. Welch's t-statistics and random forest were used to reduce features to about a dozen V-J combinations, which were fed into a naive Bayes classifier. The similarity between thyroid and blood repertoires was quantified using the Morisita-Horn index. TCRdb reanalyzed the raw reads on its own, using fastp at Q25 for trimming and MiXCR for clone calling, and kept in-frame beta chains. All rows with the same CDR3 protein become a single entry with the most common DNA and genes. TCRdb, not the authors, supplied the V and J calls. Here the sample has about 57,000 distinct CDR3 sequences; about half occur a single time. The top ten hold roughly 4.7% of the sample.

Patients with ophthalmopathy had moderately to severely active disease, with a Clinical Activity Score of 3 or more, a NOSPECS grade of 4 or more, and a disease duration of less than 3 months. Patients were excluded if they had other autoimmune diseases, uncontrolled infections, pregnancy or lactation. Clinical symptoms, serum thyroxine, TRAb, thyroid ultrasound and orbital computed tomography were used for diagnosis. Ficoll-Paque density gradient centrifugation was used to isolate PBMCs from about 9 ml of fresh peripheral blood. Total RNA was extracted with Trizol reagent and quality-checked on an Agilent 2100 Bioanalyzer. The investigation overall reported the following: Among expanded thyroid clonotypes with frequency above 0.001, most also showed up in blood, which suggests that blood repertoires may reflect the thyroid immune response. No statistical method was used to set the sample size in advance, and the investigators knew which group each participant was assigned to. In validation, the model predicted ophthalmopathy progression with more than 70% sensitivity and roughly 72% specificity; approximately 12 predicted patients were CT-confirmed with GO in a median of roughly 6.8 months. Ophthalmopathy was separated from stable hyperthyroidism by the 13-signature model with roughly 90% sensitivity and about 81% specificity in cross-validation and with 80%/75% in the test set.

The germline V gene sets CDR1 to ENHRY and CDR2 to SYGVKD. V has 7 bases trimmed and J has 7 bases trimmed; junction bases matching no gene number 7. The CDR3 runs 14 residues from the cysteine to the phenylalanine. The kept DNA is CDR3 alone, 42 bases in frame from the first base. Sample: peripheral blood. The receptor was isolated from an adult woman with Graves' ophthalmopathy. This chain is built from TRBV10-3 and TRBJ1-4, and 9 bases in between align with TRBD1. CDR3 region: CAITRTGDGEKLFF. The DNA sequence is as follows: TGTGCCATCACCCGGACAGGGGATGGTGAAAAACTGTTTTTT.